This TCR beta chain was found in a study of blood T cell repertoires in COVID-19. Study-wide background: Donors in the United States, Italy and Spain gave samples during acute or convalescent COVID-19. Sources were T cells, B-cell-depleted T cells, or PBMCs; the material itself was cDNA or gDNA.

The V end was cut by 2 bases, the J end by 5 bases, with 12 bases between. The germline V gene encodes CDR1 LGHDT and CDR2 YNNKEL (reference sequence). This CDR3 is 14 amino acids long. Clinical history reported by participants formed the basis on which cohorts were assigned. Profiled with immunoSEQ multiplex PCR; TCRdb holds only in-frame clones, not every one. This sample has 110,000 to 150,000 clones, with 78% found just once. The V call is TRBV3-1 (or the pseudogene TRBV3-2), the J call TRBJ1-1, with no clear D. Sequenced sample: PBMCs or T cells enriched from blood (not recorded which). The clonotype comes from a woman aged 45 to 65 who had recovered from COVID-19. The CDR3 region is CASSQTWTGTEAFF. The CDR3 DNA is TGTGCCAGCAGCCAAACCTGGACGGGAACTGAAGCTTTCTTT.